The clone carrying this T cell receptor beta chain was detected only once. In the original analysis: Nucleated cell number was recorded as an estimate derived from reference gene primer amplification. TCRdb's table, derived via immunoSEQ multiplex PCR, lists solely in-frame clones and lacks some. V and J calls and clone size follow that table, whereas D and trimming were derived from the DNA. The sample includes tens of thousands of clones, approximately 92% of them seen just once. This record comes from a study of blood T cell repertoires in COVID-19. This CDR3 spans 13 amino acids. V dropped 5 bases and J dropped 2 bases, with 9 bases sitting between them. The germline gives CDR1 SEHNR, CDR2 FQNEAQ (reference sequence).

The J gene is TRBJ2-5, the V gene TRBV7-9, with D possibly being TRBD2 (6 bases). This sequence was found in a middle-aged man with COVID-19, enrolled during active disease. Sequenced: peripheral blood. The CDR3 is CASSKTSQETQYF. The CDR3 DNA sequence: TGTGCCAGCAGCAAGACTAGTCAAGAGACCCAGTACTTC.